This T cell receptor beta chain came from a study of technical replicates of blood from a handful of donors. This CDR3 has 16 amino acids. Germline V gene data show CDR1 as SGHVS and CDR2 as FQNEAQ. The V segment lost 3 bases and the J segment 6 bases; nucleotides outside the gene matches: 10. Assay: immunoSEQ multiplex PCR; the TCRdb copy retains only in-frame clones and omits some. The sample includes about 83,000 clones, just under 95% of them seen just once. The chain carries TRBV7-8 and TRBJ2-1; the match to TRBD1 covers 8 bases. This sequence was found in a human donor in good health. Sequenced material: T cells isolated from PBMCs. CDR3 sequence: CASSFTGRGPSNEQFF. The CDR3 DNA reads TGTGCCAGCAGCTTTACGGGCAGGGGGCCCTCCAATGAGCAGTTCTTC. The variable domain in full, completed from reference TRBV7-8 and TRBJ2-1, reads GAGVSQSPRYKVAKRGQDVALRCDPISGHVSLFWYQQALGQGPEFLTYFQNEAQLDKSGLPSDRFFAERPEGSVSTLKIQRTQQEDSAVYLCASSFTGRGPSNEQFFGPGTRLTVL.